The rows below give T cell receptor beta chains drawn from one sample of a study of CD8 T cells in Susac syndrome. MiXCR, applied by TCRdb to the immunoSEQ multiplex PCR reads, yields one record per CDR3 protein. The sample has 160,000 or so distinct CDR3 sequences; about 91% are singletons. Sequenced material: CD4+ T cells from PBMCs. The receptors here all came from a human donor in good health. CDR3s include the opening cysteine and the closing phenylalanine or tryptophan. The order of the fields is clone size, V gene, D gene, J gene, CDR3 DNA, CDR3 protein. D genes are given only for firm matches. For some rows the clone size is stated as once, few or many, or as a class when expanded; others skip it.

clone_size: NA; v_call: TRBV2; d_call: NA; j_call: TRBJ2-3; cdr3_nt: TGTGCCAGCAGTTCGACTCTTGAGGATACGCAGTATTTT; cdr3_aa: CASSSTLEDTQYF
clone_size: NA; v_call: TRBV18; d_call: TRBD1; j_call: TRBJ1-5; cdr3_nt: TGTGCCAGCTCAGGGACAGAGAGCAATCAGCCCCAGCATTTT; cdr3_aa: CASSGTESNQPQHF
clone_size: NA; v_call: TRBV18; d_call: NA; j_call: TRBJ2-2; cdr3_nt: TGTGCCAGCTCACCGAACGGCCCCACCGGGGAGCTGTTTTTT; cdr3_aa: CASSPNGPTGELFF
clone_size: once; v_call: TRBV7-6; d_call: TRBD1; j_call: TRBJ2-2; cdr3_nt: TGTGCCAGCAGCTTAGGCTGGACAGGGCTTGCCGGGGAGCTGTTTTTT; cdr3_aa: CASSLGWTGLAGELFF
clone_size: NA; v_call: TRBV5-1; d_call: NA; j_call: TRBJ2-3; cdr3_nt: TGCGCCAGCAGCCAGGACAGCTCAGATACGCAGTATTTT; cdr3_aa: CASSQDSSDTQYF
clone_size: NA; v_call: TRBV20-1; d_call: NA; j_call: TRBJ1-2; cdr3_nt: TGCAGCGCTGGGGGCTTTGGCTACACCTTC; cdr3_aa: CSAGGFGYTF
clone_size: NA; v_call: TRBV29-1; d_call: NA; j_call: TRBJ2-3; cdr3_nt: TGCAGCGTTTTGAGGGGAGATACGCAGTATTTT; cdr3_aa: CSVLRGDTQYF
clone_size: NA; v_call: TRBV3-1; d_call: NA; j_call: TRBJ1-1; cdr3_nt: TGTGCCAGCAGCCCCCGGGACAAATCGAACACTGAAGCTTTCTTT; cdr3_aa: CASSPRDKSNTEAFF
clone_size: NA; v_call: TRBV20-1; d_call: TRBD1; j_call: TRBJ2-2; cdr3_nt: TGCAGTGCTAGATACAGGGGACCCGCCGGGGAGCTGTTTTTT; cdr3_aa: CSARYRGPAGELFF
clone_size: few; v_call: TRBV7-2; d_call: TRBD1; j_call: TRBJ2-7; cdr3_nt: TGTGCCAGCAGCCTGGGACAGCTCTACGAGCAGTACTTC; cdr3_aa: CASSLGQLYEQYF
clone_size: NA; v_call: TRBV10-1; d_call: NA; j_call: TRBJ2-1; cdr3_nt: TGCGCCAGCAGCCGCTACGGGGGTGAGCAGTTCTTC; cdr3_aa: CASSRYGGEQFF
clone_size: NA; v_call: TRBV25-1; d_call: NA; j_call: TRBJ2-3; cdr3_nt: TGTGCCAGCAGTGTAGGGGAGGATACGCAGTATTTT; cdr3_aa: CASSVGEDTQYF
clone_size: NA; v_call: TRBV2; d_call: NA; j_call: TRBJ2-7; cdr3_nt: TGTGCCAGCAGTGAGGGCATCCTCTCCTACGAGCAGTACTTC; cdr3_aa: CASSEGILSYEQYF
clone_size: NA; v_call: TRBV6-1; d_call: NA; j_call: TRBJ1-1; cdr3_nt: TGTGCCAGCAGTGAAGCGCCCGGGCAGGCAACGGGGACTGAAGCTTTCTTT; cdr3_aa: CASSEAPGQATGTEAFF
clone_size: NA; v_call: TRBV23-1; d_call: NA; j_call: TRBJ2-2; cdr3_nt: TGCGCCAGCAGCCCCCCAGGGGCGAACACCGGGGAGCTGTTTTTT; cdr3_aa: CASSPPGANTGELFF
clone_size: NA; v_call: TRBV14; d_call: NA; j_call: TRBJ2-3; cdr3_nt: TGTGCCAGCAGCCCCGGGAGACAGAGCACAGATACGCAGTATTTT; cdr3_aa: CASSPGRQSTDTQYF